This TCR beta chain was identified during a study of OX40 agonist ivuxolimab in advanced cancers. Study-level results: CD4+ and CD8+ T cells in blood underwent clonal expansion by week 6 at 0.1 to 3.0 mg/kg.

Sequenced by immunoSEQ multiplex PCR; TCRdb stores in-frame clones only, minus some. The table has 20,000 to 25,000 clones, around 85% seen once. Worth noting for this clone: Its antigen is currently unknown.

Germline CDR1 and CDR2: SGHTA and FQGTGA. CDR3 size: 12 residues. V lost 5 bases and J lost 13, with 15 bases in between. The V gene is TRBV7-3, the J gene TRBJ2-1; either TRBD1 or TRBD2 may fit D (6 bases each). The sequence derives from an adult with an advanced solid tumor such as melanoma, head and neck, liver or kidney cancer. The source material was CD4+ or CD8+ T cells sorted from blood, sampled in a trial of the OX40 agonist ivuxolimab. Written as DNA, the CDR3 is TGTGCCAGCAGCCCCGGGGGCGGTACCCAGTTCTTC. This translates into CASSPGGGTQFF.